What follows are 2 T cell receptor beta chains derived from one specimen sequenced in a study of CD8+ T cells in alopecia areata. Following RNA extraction, reverse transcription yielded cDNA that acted as the sequencing template. Assay used: immunoSEQ multiplex PCR; TCRdb lists only in-frame clones, some missing. This table has 180,000 or so clones, about 55% appearing once. Indicated treatment: oral pan-JAK inhibitor, 5-10 mg twice daily. Source: CD8+ T cells sorted from blood, taken at week 24, from a patient treated with tofacitinib. All receptors come from a human donor with alopecia areata.

This clone has just a few counts. V usage is TRBV10-3 and J usage is TRBJ2-1; D perhaps matches TRBD1 (6 bases). This CDR3 has 14 residues. Per germline, CDR1 ENHRY and CDR2 SYGVKD. Trimming cost V 4 bases and J 5 bases, with 12 bases left between them. CDR3 DNA: TGTGCCATCAGTGTGCAGGGGAAGAACAATGAGCAGTTCTTC. Amino acids: CAISVQGKNNEQFF.

V gene TRBV27 combines with J gene TRBJ2-3; tentative D call: TRBD1 (6 bases). Trimming removed 4 bases from V and 11 bases from J, with 16 bases in between. The CDR3 totals 13 residues. Germline V CDR1 and CDR2: MNHEY, SMNVEV (reference sequence). CDR3 region: CASSSPVDSGQYF. In DNA, the CDR3 is TGTGCCAGCAGTTCCCCGGTGGACAGCGGGCAGTATTTT.